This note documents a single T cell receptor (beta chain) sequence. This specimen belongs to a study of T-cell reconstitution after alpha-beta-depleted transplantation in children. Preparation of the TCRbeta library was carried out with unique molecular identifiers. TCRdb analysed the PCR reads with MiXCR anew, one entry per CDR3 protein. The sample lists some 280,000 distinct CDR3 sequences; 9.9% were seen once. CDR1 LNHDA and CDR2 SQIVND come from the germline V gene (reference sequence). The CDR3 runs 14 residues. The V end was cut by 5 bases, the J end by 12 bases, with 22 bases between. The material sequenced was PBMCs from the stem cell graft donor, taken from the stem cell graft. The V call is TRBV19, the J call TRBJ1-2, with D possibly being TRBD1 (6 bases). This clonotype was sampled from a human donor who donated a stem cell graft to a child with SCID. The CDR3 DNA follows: TGTGCCAGTAGTGTCCTCCAGGGGAGAGAAGTGCACACCTTC. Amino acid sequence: CASSVLQGREVHTF.